The next 26 T cell receptor beta chains were all read from a single sample in a study of cytomegalovirus exposure and HLA in healthy donors. PCR amplification relied on 60 Vbeta primers (plus 13 Jbeta primers). Sequenced by immunoSEQ multiplex PCR; TCRdb stores in-frame clones only, minus some. The repertoire includes some 130,000 clones, 80% to 85% of them detected once, and less than 1.5% sits in the top ten. Material: PBMCs. These receptors were taken from a male donor in good health and CMV-seropositive.

The rearrangement uses TRBV5-4 and TRBJ1-2; unclear D gene. Germline lookup yields CDR1 SGHNT and CDR2 YYREEE (reference sequence). CDR3 size: 13 residues. Between the trimmed V and J ends, which lost 0 bases and 10 bases, there was a span of 13 bases. The CDR3 loop is CASSLGSGLVYTF. The CDR3, as DNA: TGTGCCAGCAGCTTGGGTTCAGGCCTCGTCTACACCTTC.

The chain recombines TRBV29-1 with TRBJ2-7, with 9 bases lining up with TRBD1. This CDR3 has 14 residues. Losses at the gene ends were 6 bases for V and 4 bases for J; bases not matched to a gene: 10. Germline loops: CDR1 SQVTM, CDR2 ANQGSEA. The CDR3 loop is CSVQTQGAIYEQYF. The CDR3 region has the DNA TGCAGCGTACAAACACAGGGGGCTATTTACGAGCAGTACTTC.

The J gene is TRBJ2-7, the V gene TRBV11-2, with D perhaps matching TRBD2 (5 bases). CDR3 length equals 13 residues. Germline CDR1 reads SGHAT; CDR2 reads FQNNGV. Trimming cost V 5 bases and J 3 bases, with 11 bases left between them. DNA of the CDR3: TGTGCCAGCAGCCCTACTGGAGGCTACGAGCAGTACTTC. It yields the protein CASSPTGGYEQYF.

The chain uses TRBV5-6 and TRBJ2-7; tentative D call: TRBD1 (6 bases). Trimming took off 0 bases at V and 1 base at J, with 20 bases between the two ends. Germline assignment: CDR1 SGHDT and CDR2 YYEEEE. The CDR3 has 18 amino acids. As DNA, the CDR3 is TGTGCCAGCAGCTTGGGATATTGGACAGAGAAATCTTCCTACGAGCAGTACTTC. Encoded protein: CASSLGYWTEKSSYEQYF.

V and J are TRBV11-1 and TRBJ2-5; 10 nucleotides match TRBD2. The CDR3 extends over 16 amino acids. From germline, CDR1 is SGHAT and CDR2 FQDESV (reference sequence). J lost 1 base, V lost 5 bases, and 7 bases had no gene match. CDR3 DNA: TGTGCCAGCAGCCTCCCTAGCGGGGGTCTCCAAGAGACCCAGTACTTC. Residues: CASSLPSGGLQETQYF.

The rearrangement links TRBV19 to TRBJ1-1; unclear D gene. The CDR3 sequence is 15 residues long. Trimming removed 5 bases from V and 2 bases from J, with 15 bases in between. CDR1 and CDR2 (germline): LNHDA, SQIVND (reference sequence). For the CDR3, the DNA is TGTGCCAGTAGTCTTACGGGATCTCATAACACTGAAGCTTTCTTT. Its translation is CASSLTGSHNTEAFF.

CDR3 coding DNA: TGCGCCAGCAGTGCGCCCGGGGACAGGGGGGACGCGCTCTCCTACGAGCAGTACTTC. Translating gives CASSAPGDRGDALSYEQYF. This chain connects TRBV10-1 to TRBJ2-7; the match to TRBD1 covers 11 bases. V gave up 4 bases and J gave up 0 bases; unmatched junction bases: 14. Germline CDR1 and CDR2: WNHNN and SYGVQD (reference sequence). CDR3 length: 19 amino acids.

The chain uses TRBV5-1 and TRBJ2-5, with 7 nucleotides matching TRBD2. CDR1 is SGHRS and CDR2 is YFSETQ in the germline V gene. J gave up 2 bases and V 4 bases, and 5 bases lay outside the gene matches. The CDR3 runs 14 residues. The DNA of the CDR3 is TGCGCCAGCAGCACGGTTAGCGGGCAAGAGACCCAGTACTTC. Amino acids: CASSTVSGQETQYF.

This rearrangement joins TRBV29-1 to TRBJ1-2; D is undetermined. V lost 8 bases and J lost 6, with 13 bases in between. Germline loops: CDR1 SQVTM, CDR2 ANQGSEA. This CDR3 contains 11 residues. CDR3 amino acids: CSSSGVDGYTF. CDR3 bases: TGCAGCTCCTCCGGGGTCGATGGCTACACCTTC.

The CDR3 nucleotides read TGTGCCAGCAGCTTGGGGACTAGTGGAGGACTGGGGTACTTC. It translates to CASSLGTSGGLGYF. The gene calls are TRBV7-9 and TRBJ2-7; 8 bases are shared with TRBD2. CDR1 is SEHNR and CDR2 is FQNEAQ in the germline V gene (reference sequence). This CDR3 contains 14 residues. After removal of 3 bases from V and 12 bases from J, the junction contained 13 bases not matched to a gene.

This chain joins TRBV30 and TRBJ1-2; unclear D gene. V dropped 4 bases and J dropped 1 base, with 13 bases sitting between them. The CDR3 has 14 residues. The germline CDR1 and CDR2 sequences are GTSNPN and SVGIG (reference sequence). The CDR3 sequence: CAWITGGINYGYTF. DNA of the CDR3: TGTGCCTGGATCACCGGAGGAATTAACTATGGCTACACCTTC.

The chain couples TRBV28 to TRBJ2-3; 12 nucleotides agree with TRBD2. Trimming at V came to 8 bases and at J to 5 bases, leaving 2 bases not matched to a gene. Germline V gene sequence: CDR1 MDHEN, CDR2 SYDVKM. CDR3 length: 13 amino acids. CDR3 region: CASLLAGGDTQYF. CDR3 DNA: TGTGCCAGCTTACTAGCGGGAGGAGATACGCAGTATTTT.

The rearrangement uses TRBV5-1 and TRBJ2-3; 11 bases align to TRBD2. Germline CDR1 and CDR2: SGHRS and YFSETQ. Trimming took 4 bases from V and 3 from J; bases not matched to a gene: 7. The CDR3 consists of 16 residues. The CDR3 sequence is CASSPGTSGMTDTQYF. The CDR3 DNA reads as TGCGCCAGCAGCCCCGGGACTAGCGGAATGACAGATACGCAGTATTTT.

This sequence joins TRBV2 and TRBJ2-6; perhaps TRBD1 as D (6 bases). V lost 7 bases and J lost 4, with 11 bases in between. The length of the CDR3 is 14 residues. Germline CDR1 and CDR2: SNHLY and FYNNEI. The CDR3 loop is CASTRGSGANVLTF. The DNA for the CDR3 is TGTGCCAGCACGAGGGGGTCCGGGGCCAACGTCCTGACTTTC.

This chain's CDR3 is CASSLRTGGVAGGETQYF. CDR3 in DNA: TGTGCCAGCAGTCTTCGGACAGGGGGCGTAGCGGGAGGGGAGACCCAGTACTTC. The J gene is TRBJ2-5, the V gene TRBV27; D may be TRBD1 or TRBD2 (11 bases each). This CDR3 is built from 18 residues. Germline CDR1 is MNHEY and CDR2 is SMNVEV (reference sequence). Trimming stripped 5 bases from V and 5 bases from J, with 27 bases between.

This clone has a single count. The gene calls are TRBV7-3 and TRBJ2-4; D possibly corresponds to TRBD1 (6 bases). V lost 6 bases, J lost 8 bases, and 14 bases lay in between. Germline values: CDR1 SGHTA, CDR2 FQGTGA. There are 13 residues in the CDR3. The DNA for the CDR3 is TGTGCCAGCAGTCAGGGGTTAAGGGACATTCAGTACTTC. Residues: CASSQGLRDIQYF.

This rearrangement joins TRBV5-6 to TRBJ2-7, with a weak D call TRBD2 (5 bases). The V and J ends lost 1 base and 0 bases respectively, with 8 bases between them. The CDR3 has 14 amino acids. The germline CDR1 and CDR2 sequences are SGHDT and YYEEEE. The CDR3 protein is CASSLFRDSYEQYF. The DNA of the CDR3 is TGTGCCAGCAGCTTGTTTCGGGACTCCTACGAGCAGTACTTC.

The chain has TRBV20-1 and TRBJ2-7; possibly TRBD1 for D (5 bases). Trimming removed 8 bases at V and 6 bases at J, with 11 bases between. CDR1 and CDR2 from the germline V gene are DFQATT and SNEGSKA (reference sequence). The CDR3 is 10 residues long. The CDR3 spells CSPGAPEQYF. The CDR3, as DNA: TGCAGTCCTGGGGCGCCCGAGCAGTACTTC.

V is TRBV5-6 and J is TRBJ1-5, with TRBD1 identical over 7 bases. Looked up from germline, CDR1 is SGHDT and CDR2 is YYEEEE. The CDR3 length is 13 residues. J gave up 10 bases and V 2 bases, and 6 bases lay outside the gene matches. Here the CDR3 DNA reads TGTGCCAGCAGCTTAGGGGGCGGGGTCCCCCAGCATTTT. This sequence encodes CASSLGGGVPQHF. Combining the CDR3 with reference TRBV5-6 and TRBJ1-5 gives the whole variable domain DAGVTQSPTHLIKTRGQQVTLRCSPKSGHDTVSWYQQALGQGPQFIFQYYEEEERQRGNFPDRFSGHQFPNYSSELNVNALLLGDSALYLCASSLGGGVPQHFGDGTRLSIL.

The chain is built from TRBV6-6 and TRBJ2-5; 8 nucleotides agree with TRBD1. V dropped 4 bases and J dropped 0; count of bases not matched to a gene: 7. The CDR3 runs 16 residues. Germline values: CDR1 MNHNY, CDR2 SVGAGI (reference sequence). DNA of the CDR3: TGTGCCAGCAGTTCCAGACAGGGGTTCAACCAAGAGACCCAGTACTTC. Translating gives CASSSRQGFNQETQYF.

The V gene is TRBV19, the J gene TRBJ1-5; 7 bases map to TRBD1. After removal of 3 bases from V and 7 bases from J, the junction contained 6 bases not matched to a gene. The CDR3 extends over 14 amino acids. Germline assignment: CDR1 LNHDA and CDR2 SQIVND (reference sequence). The CDR3 protein is CASSMETGQQPQHF. In DNA, the CDR3 is TGTGCCAGTAGTATGGAGACAGGGCAGCAGCCCCAGCATTTT.

This chain joins TRBV28 and TRBJ2-1; 8 bases align to TRBD2. The germline CDR1 and CDR2 sequences are MDHEN and SYDVKM. Trimming cost V 5 bases and J 0 bases; bases outside gene matches: 12. The CDR3 runs 18 residues. The CDR3 DNA reads as TGTGCCAGCAGTGTCTACCCGACTAGCGTACACTCCTACAATGAGCAGTTCTTC. Its protein is CASSVYPTSVHSYNEQFF.

J is TRBJ1-1 and V is TRBV7-2; D might be TRBD1 (5 bases). This CDR3 contains 13 residues. CDR1 is SGHTA, CDR2 FQGNSA, per germline. V was pared by 5 bases and J by 2 bases, with 9 bases between. In nucleotides, the CDR3 is TGTGCCAGCAGCCGCCAGGGTAACACTGAAGCTTTCTTT. Translation gives CASSRQGNTEAFF.

This chain connects TRBV7-9 to TRBJ2-4, with TRBD2 matching over 8 bases. The CDR3 spans 16 residues. The germline V gene has CDR1 SEHNR and CDR2 FQNEAQ (reference sequence). Trimming took 5 bases from V and 4 from J; bases not matched to a gene: 10. Here the CDR3 DNA reads TGTGCCAGCAGCAGCCCGGGGGGGGGCCCTAAAAACATTCAGTACTTC. Its protein product is CASSSPGGGPKNIQYF.

This clone came up a few times. CDR3 coding DNA: TGTGCCAGCAGCCCGGCTGGGACAGGTACTAATGAAAAACTGTTTTTT. It codes for CASSPAGTGTNEKLFF. V gene TRBV28 combines with J gene TRBJ1-4; 8 nucleotides match TRBD1. The germline gives CDR1 MDHEN, CDR2 SYDVKM. This CDR3 is 16 amino acids long. The J segment lost 2 bases and the V segment lost 6 bases, leaving 8 bases of the junction unmatched.

This clone was detected only once. The rearrangement links TRBV28 to TRBJ1-1; no definite D call. Deletions cut 2 bases from V and 3 bases from J, with 13 bases between. This CDR3 has 15 residues. Germline V gives CDR1 MDHEN, CDR2 SYDVKM. Here the CDR3 reads CASSLGGFGHTEAFF. DNA of the CDR3: TGTGCCAGCAGTTTAGGAGGTTTCGGCCACACTGAAGCTTTCTTT.